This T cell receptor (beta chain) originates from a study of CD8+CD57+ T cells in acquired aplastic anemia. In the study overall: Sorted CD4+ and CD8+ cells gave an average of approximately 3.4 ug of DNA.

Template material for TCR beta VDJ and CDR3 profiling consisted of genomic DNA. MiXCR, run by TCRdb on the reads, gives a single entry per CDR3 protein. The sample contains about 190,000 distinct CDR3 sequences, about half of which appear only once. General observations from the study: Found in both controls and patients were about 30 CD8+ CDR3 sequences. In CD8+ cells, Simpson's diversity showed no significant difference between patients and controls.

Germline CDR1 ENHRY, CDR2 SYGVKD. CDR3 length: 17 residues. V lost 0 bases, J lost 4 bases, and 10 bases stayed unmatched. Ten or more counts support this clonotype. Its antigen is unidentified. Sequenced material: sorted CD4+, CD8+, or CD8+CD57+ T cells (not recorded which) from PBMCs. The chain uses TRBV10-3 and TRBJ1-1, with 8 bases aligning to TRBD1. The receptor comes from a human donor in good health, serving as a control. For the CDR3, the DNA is TGTGCCATCAGTGAGTCTCAGGGGGCCCTCGGATTCACTGAAGCTTTCTTT. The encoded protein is CAISESQGALGFTEAFF.